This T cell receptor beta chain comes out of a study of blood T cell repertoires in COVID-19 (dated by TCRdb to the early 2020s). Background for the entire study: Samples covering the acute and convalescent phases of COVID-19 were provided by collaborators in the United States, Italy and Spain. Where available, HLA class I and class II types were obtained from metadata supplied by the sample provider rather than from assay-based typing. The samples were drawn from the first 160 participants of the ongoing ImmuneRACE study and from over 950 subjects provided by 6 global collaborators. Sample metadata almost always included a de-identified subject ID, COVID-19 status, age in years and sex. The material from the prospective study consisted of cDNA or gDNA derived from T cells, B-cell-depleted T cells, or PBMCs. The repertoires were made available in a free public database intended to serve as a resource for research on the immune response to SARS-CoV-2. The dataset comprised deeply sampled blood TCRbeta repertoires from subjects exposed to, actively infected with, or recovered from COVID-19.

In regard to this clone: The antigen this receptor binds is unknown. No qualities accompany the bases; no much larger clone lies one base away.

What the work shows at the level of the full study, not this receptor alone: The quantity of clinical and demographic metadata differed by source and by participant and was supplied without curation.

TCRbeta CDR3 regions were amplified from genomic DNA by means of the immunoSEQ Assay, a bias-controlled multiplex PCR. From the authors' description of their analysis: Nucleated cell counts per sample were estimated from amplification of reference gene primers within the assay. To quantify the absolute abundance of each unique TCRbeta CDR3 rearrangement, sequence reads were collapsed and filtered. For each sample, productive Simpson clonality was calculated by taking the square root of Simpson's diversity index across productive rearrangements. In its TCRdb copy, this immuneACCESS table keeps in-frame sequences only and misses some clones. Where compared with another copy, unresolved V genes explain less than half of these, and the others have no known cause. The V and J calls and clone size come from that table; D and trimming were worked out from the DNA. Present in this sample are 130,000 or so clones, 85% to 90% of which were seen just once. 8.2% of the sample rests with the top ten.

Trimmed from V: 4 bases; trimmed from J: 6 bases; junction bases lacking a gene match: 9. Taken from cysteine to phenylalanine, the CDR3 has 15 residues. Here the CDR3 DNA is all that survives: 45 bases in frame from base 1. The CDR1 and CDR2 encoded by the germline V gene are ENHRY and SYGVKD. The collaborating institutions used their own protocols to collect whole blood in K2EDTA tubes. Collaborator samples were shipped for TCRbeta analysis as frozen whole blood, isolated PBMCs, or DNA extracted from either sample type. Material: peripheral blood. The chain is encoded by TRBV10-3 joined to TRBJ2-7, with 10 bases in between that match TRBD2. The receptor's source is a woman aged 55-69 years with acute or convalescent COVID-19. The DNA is TGTGCCATCAGTGCCTCTAGCGGGGGCCTCACCGAGCAGTACTTC. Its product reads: CAISASSGGLTEQYF.